This passage covers 29 T cell receptor beta chains from one sample sequenced in a study of T cell repertoires in cytomegalovirus infection. TCRdb redid the calling of the reads with MiXCR, one entry per CDR3 protein. Among almost 500,000 distinct CDR3 sequences listed, 10% to 12% were seen once. Source material: PBMCs. All receptors derive from a human donor in good health (CMV status not recorded). Some clones in this sample may be carry-over from other donors' samples.

The chain combines TRBV15 with TRBJ1-6; 9 nucleotides line up with TRBD1. The germline CDR1 and CDR2 sequences are LNHNV and YYDKDF (reference sequence). The CDR3 is made up of 14 amino acids. J was trimmed by 9 bases and V by 6 bases; bases with no gene match: 6. CDR3 protein: CATRTGQGSSPLHF. CDR3 coding DNA: TGTGCCACCAGAACGGGACAGGGTAGTTCACCCCTCCACTTT.

This clonotype was seen ten or more times. The rearrangement joins TRBV4-1 to TRBJ2-1; D gene unclear. The CDR3 has 13 amino acids. CDR1 and CDR2 from the germline V gene are MGHRA and YSYEKL. Between the trimmed V and J ends, which lost 5 bases and 2 bases, there was a span of 7 bases. CDR3 nucleotides: TGCGCCAGCAGCGCGTCAGCCTACAATGAGCAGTTCTTC. Translating gives CASSASAYNEQFF.

The V gene is TRBV3-1, the J gene TRBJ1-2; D unresolved. CDR1 LGHDT and CDR2 YNNKEL come from the germline V gene (reference sequence). Deletions cut 4 bases from V and 3 bases from J, with 18 bases between. The CDR3 length is 16 residues. In nucleotides, the CDR3 is TGTGCCAGCAGCCCCGCGTCGATTACAGCTTACTATGGCTACACCTTC. This encodes CASSPASITAYYGYTF.

This clonotype came up many times. The chain combines TRBV5-1 with TRBJ2-1; 7 positions agree with TRBD1. In germline, CDR1 is SGHRS, CDR2 YFSETQ. V lost 0 bases to trimming and J lost 0 bases; unmatched junction nucleotides: 6. CDR3 length: 17 residues. Here the CDR3 DNA reads TGCGCCAGCAGCTTGGGGGGTCGGGACAGCTCCTACAATGAGCAGTTCTTC. Translated: CASSLGGRDSSYNEQFF. Combining the CDR3 with reference TRBV5-1 and TRBJ2-1 gives the whole variable domain KAGVTQTPRYLIKTRGQQVTLSCSPISGHRSVSWYQQTPGQGLQFLFEYFSETQRNKGNFPGRFSGRQFSNSRSEMNVSTLELGDSALYLCASSLGGRDSSYNEQFFGPGTRLTVL.

This clonotype was found many times. The CDR3 bases are TGTGCCAGCAGCTTCGAGAATTCACCCCTCCACTTT. Its protein is CASSFENSPLHF. The V gene is TRBV7-6, the J gene TRBJ1-6; D gene unclear. Germline lookup yields CDR1 SGHVS and CDR2 FNYEAQ. This CDR3 is 12 amino acids long. V was shortened by 3 bases and J by 7 bases, with 4 bases between the two germline ends.

V gene TRBV19 combines with J gene TRBJ2-2; 13 bases match TRBD2. The CDR3 runs 15 residues. J lost 4 bases, V lost 6 bases, and 2 bases had no gene match. The germline V gene encodes CDR1 LNHDA and CDR2 SQIVND (reference sequence). CDR3 in amino acids: CASSGLAGATGELFF. Here the CDR3 DNA reads TGTGCCAGTAGCGGACTAGCGGGAGCCACCGGGGAGCTGTTTTTT.

This clonotype was seen only a few times. This clone may be a read error of a much larger clone one base away. The CDR3 spells CASSRTGAGELFF. The CDR3 DNA reads as TGTGCCAGCAGCCGGACAGGGGCCGGGGAGCTGTTTTTT. This chain joins TRBV9 and TRBJ2-2; 9 bases fit TRBD1. The CDR3 spans 13 residues. V trimming: 4 bases; J trimming: 6 bases; junction bases outside the gene matches: 1. CDR1 and CDR2 (germline): SGDLS, YYNGEE.

This clonotype came up many times. The CDR3 region has the DNA TGTGCCAGTACCCCGTCGTGGGCAGGAGATAACTATGGCTACACCTTC. Protein: CASTPSWAGDNYGYTF. The V call is TRBV19, the J call TRBJ1-2; D uncertain. CDR1 LNHDA and CDR2 SQIVND come from the germline V gene (reference sequence). The V gene lost 7 bases and the J gene lost 1 base, with 19 bases spanning the gap. The CDR3 consists of 16 residues.

The J gene is TRBJ2-1, the V gene TRBV12-3 or TRBV12-4, with 7 nucleotides matching TRBD2. This CDR3 contains 14 residues. Trimming removed 7 bases from V and 5 bases from J; junction bases left unmatched: 8. CDR3 in amino acids: CASTWGGGHNEQFF. The CDR3 DNA is TGTGCCAGCACATGGGGGGGAGGACACAATGAGCAGTTCTTC.

In this sample, this clonotype turned up many times. The V and J genes are TRBV13 and TRBJ2-2, with TRBD2 matching over 8 bases. The CDR3 is 14 residues long. V lost 8 bases to trimming and J lost 4 bases; unmatched junction nucleotides: 6. The germline CDR1 and CDR2 sequences are PRHDT and FYEKMQ (reference sequence). CDR3 protein: CASREGPATGELFF. DNA for the CDR3: TGTGCCAGCCGGGAGGGGCCGGCCACCGGGGAGCTGTTTTTT.

This clonotype was seen a handful of times. This chain connects TRBV20-1 to TRBJ1-1; tentatively, D is TRBD1 (5 bases). Trimming left V 7 bases short and J 6 bases short, with 18 bases between. The CDR3 length is 13 residues. The germline V gene has CDR1 DFQATT and CDR2 SNEGSKA (reference sequence). The CDR3 sequence is CSVPGPGSPEAFF. The CDR3 bases are TGCAGTGTCCCGGGGCCTGGGAGCCCTGAAGCTTTCTTT.

This clonotype was counted many times. The gene calls are TRBV27 and TRBJ1-4; D ambiguous. The length of the CDR3 is 11 residues. Germline CDR1 MNHEY, CDR2 SMNVEV (reference sequence). V was clipped by 6 bases and J by 7 bases, with 6 bases between them. The CDR3 loop is CASSKGEKLFF. The CDR3 nucleotides read TGTGCCAGCAGCAAGGGTGAAAAACTGTTTTTT.

This clonotype has a handful of counts. The chain couples TRBV28 to TRBJ2-7; TRBD2 aligns across 7 bases. Unmatched junction bases numbered 5, after V lost 6 bases and J lost 3 bases. The CDR3 contains 13 residues. Germline values: CDR1 MDHEN, CDR2 SYDVKM. The CDR3: CASRASGYYEQYF. For the CDR3, the DNA is TGTGCCAGCAGGGCTAGCGGTTACTACGAGCAGTACTTC.

The V and J genes are TRBV7-9 and TRBJ1-1, with D possibly being TRBD1 (5 bases). V lost 8 bases, J lost 5 bases, and 12 bases lay in between. The CDR3 is made up of 12 amino acids. CDR1 and CDR2 (germline): SEHNR, FQNEAQ (reference sequence). The CDR3 DNA sequence: TGTGCCAGCGGCTCCCAGGGAACTGAAGCTTTCTTT. Translating gives CASGSQGTEAFF.

The chain employs TRBV7-3 and TRBJ2-1; 13 nucleotides align to TRBD2. CDR1 and CDR2 from the germline V gene are SGHTA and FQGTGA. The CDR3 loop spans 14 amino acids. Trimming cost V 9 bases and J 10 bases; bases outside gene matches: 9. CDR3 in amino acids: CASTLAGGPREQFF. The CDR3 bases are TGTGCCAGTACACTAGCGGGAGGGCCTCGGGAGCAGTTCTTC.

CDR3 residues: CASSPPVQTSYNEQFF. The CDR3 nucleotides read TGTGCCAGCAGCCCCCCGGTCCAAACCTCCTACAATGAGCAGTTCTTC. The chain employs TRBV3-1 and TRBJ2-1; D gene ambiguous. Per germline, CDR1 LGHDT and CDR2 YNNKEL (reference sequence). This CDR3 is built from 16 residues. The V end was cut by 4 bases, the J end by 0 bases, with 13 bases between.

This clonotype has ten or more counts. This chain links TRBV2 with TRBJ2-7, with D perhaps matching TRBD2 (5 bases). The CDR3 has 12 amino acids. Trimming cost V 8 bases and J 1 base, with 9 bases left between them. From germline, CDR1 is SNHLY and CDR2 FYNNEI. The CDR3 region is CASFAGSYEQYF. The CDR3 DNA reads TGTGCCAGCTTTGCGGGTTCCTACGAGCAGTACTTC.

This clonotype was seen repeatedly, ten times or more. The chain joins TRBV6-1 to TRBJ1-5, with D possibly matching TRBD1 (5 bases). V was clipped by 0 bases and J by 3 bases, with 9 bases between them. The CDR3 has 15 amino acids. Germline CDR1 reads MNHNS; CDR2 reads SASEGT. CDR3 sequence reads: CASSEARGPNQPQHF. The CDR3 DNA sequence: TGTGCCAGCAGTGAAGCCCGGGGCCCCAATCAGCCCCAGCATTTT.

This clonotype was found many times. The chain has TRBV11-2 and TRBJ2-7; maybe TRBD2 (6 bases). V was trimmed by 2 bases and J by 6 bases, leaving 14 bases between them. This CDR3 is 14 amino acids long. Germline loops: CDR1 SGHAT, CDR2 FQNNGV. CDR3 in DNA: TGTGCCAGCAGCTTATCCGGGAGTACGGGCGAGCAGTACTTC. This gives the protein CASSLSGSTGEQYF.

Many counts were recorded for this clonotype. V is TRBV7-9 and J is TRBJ2-1, with D unclear. This CDR3 comprises 15 residues. CDR1 is SEHNR, CDR2 FQNEAQ, per germline (reference sequence). V was shortened by 2 bases and J by 3 bases, with 11 bases between the two germline ends. The CDR3 region has the DNA TGTGCCAGCAGCTTACGGAACCCGTTCTACAATGAGCAGTTCTTC. Protein product: CASSLRNPFYNEQFF. Complete variable domain (other parts from reference TRBV7-9 and TRBJ2-1): DTGVSQNPRHKITKRGQNVTFRCDPISEHNRLYWYRQTLGQGPEFLTYFQNEAQLEKSRLLSDRFSAERPKGSFSTLEIQRTEQGDSAMYLCASSLRNPFYNEQFFGPGTRLTVL.

Ten or more counts support this clonotype. Written as DNA, the CDR3 is TGTGCCAGCAGCTTAACGGCGGCCCAATCCAATGAGCAGTTCTTC. Encoded protein: CASSLTAAQSNEQFF. The rearrangement uses TRBV7-3 and TRBJ2-1; no clear D gene. The CDR3 length is 15 residues. Germline V gives CDR1 SGHTA, CDR2 FQGTGA. Trimming removed 0 bases at V and 6 bases at J, with 12 bases between.

This clonotype was observed a few times. The rearrangement uses TRBV5-1 and TRBJ2-2, with TRBD1 matching 7 bases. This CDR3 region has 15 residues. V dropped 0 bases and J dropped 6; count of bases not matched to a gene: 5. Per the germline V gene, CDR1 is SGHRS and CDR2 is YFSETQ. The CDR3: CASSLAGGTAGELFF. In DNA, the CDR3 is TGCGCCAGCAGCTTGGCAGGGGGAACGGCCGGGGAGCTGTTTTTT.

The table lists this clonotype with a few counts. V is TRBV6-2 or TRBV6-3 and J is TRBJ2-7; 7 nucleotides match TRBD1. This CDR3 is 14 amino acids long. CDR1 is MNHEY, CDR2 SVGEGT, per germline. After removal of 2 bases from V and 3 bases from J, the junction contained 4 bases not matched to a gene. The CDR3 coding sequence is TGTGCCAGCAGTTACGGACAGGTCCTCTACGAGCAGTACTTC. Translated: CASSYGQVLYEQYF.

This clonotype was detected a few times. V usage is TRBV2 and J usage is TRBJ2-1, with 8 bases fitting TRBD2. J gave up 0 bases and V 8 bases, and 6 bases lay outside the gene matches. Germline loops: CDR1 SNHLY, CDR2 FYNNEI. CDR3 length: 15 amino acids. As DNA, the CDR3 is TGTGCCAGCGCCTTAGCGGGATCCTCCTACAATGAGCAGTTCTTC. Translated: CASALAGSSYNEQFF.

This clonotype was observed at least ten times. The CDR3: CASSLDSYYDTQYF. CDR3 bases: TGTGCCAGCAGCTTAGATTCCTACTACGATACGCAGTATTTT. The rearrangement uses TRBV11-2 and TRBJ2-3; D not resolved. The CDR3 contains 14 residues. The V and J ends lost 0 bases and 6 bases respectively, with 10 bases between them. The germline V gene encodes CDR1 SGHAT and CDR2 FQNNGV.

This clonotype has a count of ten or more. The chain links TRBV27 to TRBJ1-1; D perhaps matches TRBD1 (6 bases). Germline V gene lookup returns CDR1 MNHEY and CDR2 SMNVEV (reference sequence). Trimming took off 7 bases at V and 1 base at J, with 16 bases between the two ends. The CDR3 is 15 residues long. The CDR3 is CASTSGGFPNTEAFF. The CDR3 DNA is TGTGCCAGCACAAGCGGGGGCTTTCCGAACACTGAAGCTTTCTTT.

V and J are TRBV9 and TRBJ2-7; 7 bases are shared with TRBD1. V shed 3 bases, J shed 3 bases, and the junction held 9 bases outside the gene matches. The CDR3 totals 15 residues. CDR1 and CDR2 (germline): SGDLS, YYNGEE. Here the CDR3 reads CASSGTGEGIYEQYF. CDR3 nucleotide sequence: TGTGCCAGCAGCGGGACAGGTGAGGGGATCTACGAGCAGTACTTC.

This clonotype was picked up many times. CDR3 nucleotide sequence: TGTGCCAGCAGCTCGTTACAGGCGAACACTGAAGCTTTCTTT. This codes for CASSSLQANTEAFF. The chain links TRBV7-2 to TRBJ1-1; TRBD1 is a possible D gene (5 bases). Trimming took off 4 bases at V and 1 base at J, with 10 bases between the two ends. CDR1 is SGHTA, CDR2 FQGNSA, per germline. This CDR3 contains 14 residues.

This clonotype occurred many times. The V call is TRBV7-3, the J call TRBJ2-3; D might be TRBD1 or TRBD2, each matching 5 bases. CDR1 and CDR2 (germline): SGHTA, FQGTGA. V lost 5 bases, J lost 3 bases, and 21 bases lay in between. The CDR3 totals 17 residues. This CDR3 is CASSLRDGFRPTDTQYF. The CDR3 region has the DNA TGTGCCAGCAGCCTGAGGGACGGGTTCCGTCCTACAGATACGCAGTATTTT.